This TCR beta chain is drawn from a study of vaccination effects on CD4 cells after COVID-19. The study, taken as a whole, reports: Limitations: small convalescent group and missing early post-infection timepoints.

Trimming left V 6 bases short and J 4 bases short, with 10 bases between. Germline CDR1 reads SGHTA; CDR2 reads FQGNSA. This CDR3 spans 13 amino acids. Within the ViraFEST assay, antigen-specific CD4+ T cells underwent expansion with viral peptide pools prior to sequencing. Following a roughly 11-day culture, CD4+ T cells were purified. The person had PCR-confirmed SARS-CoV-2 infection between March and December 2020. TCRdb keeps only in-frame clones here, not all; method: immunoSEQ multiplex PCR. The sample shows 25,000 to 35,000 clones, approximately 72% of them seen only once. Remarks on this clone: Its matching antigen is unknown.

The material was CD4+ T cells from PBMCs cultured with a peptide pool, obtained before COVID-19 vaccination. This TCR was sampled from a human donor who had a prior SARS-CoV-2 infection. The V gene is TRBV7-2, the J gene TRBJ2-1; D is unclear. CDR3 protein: CASRGRLYNEQFF. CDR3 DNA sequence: TGTGCCAGCAGAGGACGCCTATACAATGAGCAGTTCTTC. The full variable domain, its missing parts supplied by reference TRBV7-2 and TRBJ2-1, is GAGVSQSPSNKVTEKGKDVELRCDPISGHTALYWYRQSLGQGLEFLIYFQGNSAPDKSGLPSDRFSAERTGGSVSTLTIQRTQQEDSAVYLCASRGRLYNEQFFGPGTRLTVL.